There are many counts of the clone carrying this T cell receptor (beta chain). It was RNA transcripts that yielded the amplified TCR beta CDR3 regions. The HTBI primer set drove a first-round RT-PCR of the TCR CDR3. Using its own MiXCR run on the multiplex PCR reads, TCRdb lists one record per CDR3 protein. Of about 680,000 distinct CDR3 sequences detected, 30% to 40% appear once; the ten largest clones hold around 30%. Germline V gene data show CDR1 as DFQATT and CDR2 as SNEGSKA (reference sequence). Trimming removed 6 bases from V and 1 base from J, with 12 bases in between. The CDR3 extends over 13 amino acids. This sample was included in a study of T cells in Graves' hyperthyroidism and ophthalmopathy. Diagnostic decisions used clinical symptoms, serum thyroxine and TRAb, thyroid ultrasound and orbital computed tomography.

Sequencing was performed on blood. The origin of this receptor is a middle-aged woman with Graves' hyperthyroidism. V and J are TRBV20-1 and TRBJ1-1; D unclear. The CDR3 protein is CSASRDSNTEAFF. DNA of the CDR3: TGCAGTGCATCTAGGGATTCGAACACTGAAGCTTTCTTT.